This T cell receptor beta chain came from a study of T-cell reconstitution after alpha-beta-depleted transplantation in children. Unique molecular identifiers were incorporated into the prepared TCRbeta library. TCRdb reprocessed the PCR reads via MiXCR and lists one record per CDR3 protein. Of hundreds of thousands of distinct CDR3 sequences listed, roughly 17% are singletons. The CDR3 consists of 11 residues. V lost 2 bases, J lost 14 bases, and 9 bases lay in between. CDR1 and CDR2 from the germline V gene are MNHNS and SASEGT. This clonotype was detected a few times. The chain is built from TRBV6-1 and TRBJ1-4; no definite D call. The clonotype comes from a human donor who donated a stem cell graft to a child with acute myeloid leukemia. Sequenced here: PBMCs from the stem cell graft donor, sampled from the stem cell graft. As DNA, the CDR3 is TGTGCCAGCAGTGAACTCGTAAGGCTGTTTTTT. Amino acid sequence: CASSELVRLFF.